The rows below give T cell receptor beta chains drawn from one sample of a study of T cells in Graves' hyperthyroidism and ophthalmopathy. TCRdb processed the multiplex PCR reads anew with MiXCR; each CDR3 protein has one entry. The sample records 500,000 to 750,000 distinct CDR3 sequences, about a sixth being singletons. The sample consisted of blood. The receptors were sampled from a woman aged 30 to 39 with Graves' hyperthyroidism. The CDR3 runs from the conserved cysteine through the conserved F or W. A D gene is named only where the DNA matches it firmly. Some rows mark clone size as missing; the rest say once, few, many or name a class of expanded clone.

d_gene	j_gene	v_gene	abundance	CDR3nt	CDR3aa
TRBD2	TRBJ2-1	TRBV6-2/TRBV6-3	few	TGTGCCAGCAGCTCCGGGACTAGCGGGAGAGGAGCCCCCTACAATGAGCAGTTCTTC	CASSSGTSGRGAPYNEQFF
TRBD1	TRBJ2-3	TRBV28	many	TGTGCCAGCAGTCCACTCTGGGACAGGGGAGATACGCAGTATTTT	CASSPLWDRGDTQYF
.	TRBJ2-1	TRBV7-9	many	TGTGCCAGCAGCTATGACAGGTATCCTTACGACAATGAGCAGTTCTTC	CASSYDRYPYDNEQFF
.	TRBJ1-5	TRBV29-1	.	TGCAGCGTTGGCGACAGGAGCAATCAGCCCCAGCATTTT	CSVGDRSNQPQHF
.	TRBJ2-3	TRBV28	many	TGTGCCAGCAGTTTCTCCATGCAGGGCACAGATACGCAGTATTTT	CASSFSMQGTDTQYF
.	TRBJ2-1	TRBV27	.	TGTGCCAGCAGTTTTCTACCAAACAATGAGCAGTTCTTC	CASSFLPNNEQFF
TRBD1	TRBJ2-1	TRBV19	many	TGTGCCAGTAGCACCGGGACAGGGGGCTTGGATGAGCAGTTCTTC	CASSTGTGGLDEQFF
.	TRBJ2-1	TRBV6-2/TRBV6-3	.	TGTGCCAGCAGTTATGGATCACATCCGACCGGAGGTGAGCAGTTCTTC	CASSYGSHPTGGEQFF
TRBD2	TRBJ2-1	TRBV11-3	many	TGTGCCAGCAGCTCCATAGCGGGAGGAGCCTACAATGAGCAGTTCTTC	CASSSIAGGAYNEQFF
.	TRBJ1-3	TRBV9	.	TGTGCCAGCAGCGTAGGGGGACACCACGGAAACACCATATATTTT	CASSVGGHHGNTIYF
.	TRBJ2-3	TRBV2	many	TGTGCCAGCAGTGAAACCCGCCTCAGAGATACGCAGTATTTT	CASSETRLRDTQYF
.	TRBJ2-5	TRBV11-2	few	TGTGCCAGCAGCCCCGCCGGACTCCGGGAGACCCAGTACTTC	CASSPAGLRETQYF
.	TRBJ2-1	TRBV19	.	TGTGCCAGTAGTGTCGCGGGACATATGAGGGGATTGAATGAGCAGTTCTTC	CASSVAGHMRGLNEQFF
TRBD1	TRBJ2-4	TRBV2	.	TGTGCCAGCAGGGCCGGGACAGATGTAAACATTCAGTACTTC	CASRAGTDVNIQYF
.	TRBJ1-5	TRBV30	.	TGTGCCTGGAGTGAAAACAGATATCAGCCCCAGCATTTT	CAWSENRYQPQHF
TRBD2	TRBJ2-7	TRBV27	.	TGTGCCAGCAGTTCGGGACTAGCGGGAGGGCTGTACGAGCAGTACTTC	CASSSGLAGGLYEQYF
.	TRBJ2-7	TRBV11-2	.	TGTGCCAGCAGCTTAGTGCTAGATTTCAATGAGCAGTACTTC	CASSLVLDFNEQYF
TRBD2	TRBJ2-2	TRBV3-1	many	TGTGCCAGCACCCTAGCGGGCGCGACCGGGGAGCTGTTTTTT	CASTLAGATGELFF
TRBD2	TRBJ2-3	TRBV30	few	TGTGCCGGACGCGAGGGACTAGCGGGGGAAACAGATACGCAGTATTTT	CAGREGLAGETDTQYF
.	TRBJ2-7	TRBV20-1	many	TGCAGTGCAAACACGGCTACCTGCGAGCAGTACTTC	CSANTATCEQYF
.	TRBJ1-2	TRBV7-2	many	TGTGCCAGCAGCCCGGTGACAGGAGTGGTTTATGGCTACACCTTC	CASSPVTGVVYGYTF
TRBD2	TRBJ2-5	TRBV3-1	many	TGTGCCAGCAGCCGTGACTCTAGCGGGAGGGCCCGTGAGACCCAGTACTTC	CASSRDSSGRARETQYF
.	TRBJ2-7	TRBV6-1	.	TGTGCCAGCAGTGAAGTTAGGTACGAGCAGTACTTC	CASSEVRYEQYF
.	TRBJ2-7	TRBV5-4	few	TGTGCCAGCAGTTTGGGGGAGTATGGGGGGCAGTACTTC	CASSLGEYGGQYF
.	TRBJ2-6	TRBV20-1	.	TGCAGTGCTCCGGGACAAGGCTCTGGGGCCAACGTCCTGACTTTC	CSAPGQGSGANVLTF
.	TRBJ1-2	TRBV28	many	TGTGCCAGCAGTCCCGGAAGGGGCGACTTCTATGGCTACACCTTC	CASSPGRGDFYGYTF
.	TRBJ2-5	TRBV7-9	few	TGTGCCAGCAGCTTCTCGATAGAGACCCAGTACTTC	CASSFSIETQYF
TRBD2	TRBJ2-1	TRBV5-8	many	TGTGCCAGCAGTTCGCTCGCTAGCGGGAGTAATGAGCAGTTCTTC	CASSSLASGSNEQFF
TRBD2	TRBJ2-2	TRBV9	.	TGTGCCAGCAGCGCCCCTAGCGGGACGCACACCGGGGAGCTGTTTTTT	CASSAPSGTHTGELFF
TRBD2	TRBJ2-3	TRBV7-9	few	TGTGCCAGCAGCTTAATTCACGGCGGGAGGGCCGTTGGGGCAGATACGCAGTATTTT	CASSLIHGGRAVGADTQYF
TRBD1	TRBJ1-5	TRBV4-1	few	TGCGCCAGCAGCCAACAGGGGGCCTTTTCGGATCAGCCCCAGCATTTT	CASSQQGAFSDQPQHF
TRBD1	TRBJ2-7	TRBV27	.	TGTGCCAGCAGCTCTCAACTGGGACAGGGATACGAGCAGTACTTC	CASSSQLGQGYEQYF
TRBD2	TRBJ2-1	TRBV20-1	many	TGCAGTGCTAGAACTTGGAAATTAGCGGGAGTTGACGATGAGCAGTTCTTC	CSARTWKLAGVDDEQFF
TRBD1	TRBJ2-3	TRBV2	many	TGTGCCAGCAGTGAACACAGGGGAACAGATACGCAGTATTTT	CASSEHRGTDTQYF
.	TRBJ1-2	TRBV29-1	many	TGCAGCGTTCGGCAGGGTGGCTATGGCTACACCTTC	CSVRQGGYGYTF
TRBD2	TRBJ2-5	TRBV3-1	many	TGTGCCAGCAGCCAAACTAGCGGAGATTTTCAAGAGACCCAGTACTTC	CASSQTSGDFQETQYF
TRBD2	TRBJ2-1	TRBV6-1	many	TGTGCCAGCAGTCAACTAGCGGGAGTCTACAATGAGCAGTTCTTC	CASSQLAGVYNEQFF
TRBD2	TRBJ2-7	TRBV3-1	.	TGTGCCAGCAGCCATCGACTTCGACTAGCGCAACGCTACGAGCAGTACTTC	CASSHRLRLAQRYEQYF
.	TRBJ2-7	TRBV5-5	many	TGTGCCAGCAGCTGGAGTCGACAGGAGACGTTCACCTACGAGCAGTACTTC	CASSWSRQETFTYEQYF
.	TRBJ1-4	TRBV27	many	TGTGCCAGCCGGGAAACAAATAATGAAAAACTGTTTTTT	CASRETNNEKLFF
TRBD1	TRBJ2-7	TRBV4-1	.	TGCGCCAGCAGCCAAGAAACCGGGACAGCTGACTCCTACGAGCAGTACTTC	CASSQETGTADSYEQYF